Listed below are T cell receptor beta chains from one sample, sequenced in a study of T-cell memory formation after mild COVID-19. TCRdb passed the 5' RACE reads through MiXCR, listing each CDR3 protein once. The sample carries about 430,000 distinct CDR3 sequences, less than 25% recorded once. Sequencing used PBMCs or a T cell subset sorted from them (not recorded which). These receptors were obtained from an adult woman who had mild COVID-19 (a few samples of this study predate the infection). Cell type and time point are not known. Both conserved end residues are part of each CDR3. A D gene is named only where the DNA matches it firmly.

D	V	J	CDR3
TRBD1	TRBV20-1	TRBJ2-7	CSARDLRDRVYEQYF
-	TRBV24-1	TRBJ2-2	CATSDLWDKRGNTGELFF
TRBD1	TRBV20-1	TRBJ2-7	CSARTGSVYEQYF
TRBD1	TRBV20-1	TRBJ2-7	CSARVQGAIEQYF
-	TRBV12-3/TRBV12-4	TRBJ2-5	CASSGGVAIQETQYF
TRBD2	TRBV29-1	TRBJ2-3	CSVIQGASGSTDTQYF
-	TRBV7-9	TRBJ2-1	CAAGRTGNEQFF
-	TRBV5-1	TRBJ1-1	CASSPVAGASTEAFF
-	TRBV7-9	TRBJ1-1	CASRGGMTEAFF
TRBD2	TRBV7-8	TRBJ2-1	CASSLTGTRGANEQFF
TRBD2	TRBV20-1	TRBJ2-1	CSARAPVAGQVDNEQFF
-	TRBV12-3/TRBV12-4	TRBJ1-4	CASTLGNEKLFF
TRBD2	TRBV20-1	TRBJ2-3	CSARDGGGMAIGTDTQYF
-	TRBV7-9	TRBJ2-5	CASSHPQRGGQETQYF
-	TRBV4-2	TRBJ2-1	CASSQPLGAANNEEQFF
TRBD1	TRBV9	TRBJ2-5	CASSEGQRKETQYF
TRBD2	TRBV6-2/TRBV6-3	TRBJ2-1	CASSYSALAGKSYNEQFF
-	TRBV3-1	TRBJ1-1	CASSRPDTEAFF
-	TRBV11-2	TRBJ2-2	CASSFTSGANTGELFF
-	TRBV2	TRBJ2-1	CASSEDAAGSYNEQFF
-	TRBV15	TRBJ2-3	CATSSPGTSTDTQYF
-	TRBV7-9	TRBJ1-2	CASSSLIGLGGYTF
TRBD2	TRBV12-3/TRBV12-4	TRBJ2-3	CASSFPGLAGGHTDTQYF
-	TRBV11-2	TRBJ2-5	CASSLDRQQETQYF
-	TRBV24-1	TRBJ2-7	CATISPRGSYEQYF
-	TRBV4-1	TRBJ2-6	CASRDISGANVLTF
-	TRBV7-8	TRBJ2-5	CASSQRRGVFILETQYF
TRBD1	TRBV7-6	TRBJ2-5	CASSLRGTGVETQYF
TRBD1	TRBV24-1	TRBJ2-1	CATSDPGQGHEQFF
-	TRBV27	TRBJ1-2	CASRLTEGSYGYTF
TRBD1	TRBV9	TRBJ1-2	CASSAGTGGGYGYTF
-	TRBV30	TRBJ1-2	CAWRASYAYGYTF
-	TRBV7-9	TRBJ2-1	CASSLPGGNEQFF
-	TRBV12-3/TRBV12-4	TRBJ2-1	CASSLYPGHNEQFF
TRBD1	TRBV10-3	TRBJ1-6	CAISEKGAPLFSPLHF
-	TRBV19	TRBJ2-4	CASRQDIQYF
-	TRBV7-3	TRBJ1-2	CASSPDSSPYYGYTF
-	TRBV3-1	TRBJ2-7	CASSRTSYEQYF
-	TRBV7-9	TRBJ2-5	CASSSIDRDAGQETQYF
TRBD1	TRBV7-2	TRBJ2-3	CASSVGQAADTQYF
TRBD1	TRBV6-5	TRBJ2-7	CASSYQTGAPHEQYF
TRBD1	TRBV4-2	TRBJ2-7	CASSQDPWTGGVAYEQYF
TRBD2	TRBV12-3/TRBV12-4	TRBJ2-3	CASSLPGGPPDTQYF
TRBD1	TRBV6-5	TRBJ2-7	CASRAGDRGQYF
TRBD2	TRBV5-1	TRBJ2-1	CASSSSQAGGRYNEQFF
-	TRBV7-9	TRBJ1-2	CASRSGDADYGYTF
-	TRBV6-2/TRBV6-3	TRBJ1-5	CASSYDSRPQHF
-	TRBV7-3	TRBJ2-3	CASSVGSAMADTQYF
TRBD1	TRBV5-6	TRBJ1-2	CASSFPDRAYGYTF
-	TRBV20-1	TRBJ2-7	CSARDHSIGYEQYF
TRBD1	TRBV6-5	TRBJ1-2	CASSVGQDYGYTF
-	TRBV7-8	TRBJ1-5	CASSLKAVVQPQHF
-	TRBV18	TRBJ1-5	CASSPGVAQPQHF
-	TRBV5-5	TRBJ2-7	CASSWGPLRYEQYF
TRBD2	TRBV11-2	TRBJ2-3	CASSPPTSGRLTDTQYF
-	TRBV14	TRBJ2-5	CASSRTGTRETQYF
-	TRBV7-3	TRBJ1-6	CASSLLPQGRNNNSPLHF
TRBD1	TRBV20-1	TRBJ1-2	CSARDRGSYGYTF
-	TRBV29-1	TRBJ1-2	CSVDDHRADYGYTF